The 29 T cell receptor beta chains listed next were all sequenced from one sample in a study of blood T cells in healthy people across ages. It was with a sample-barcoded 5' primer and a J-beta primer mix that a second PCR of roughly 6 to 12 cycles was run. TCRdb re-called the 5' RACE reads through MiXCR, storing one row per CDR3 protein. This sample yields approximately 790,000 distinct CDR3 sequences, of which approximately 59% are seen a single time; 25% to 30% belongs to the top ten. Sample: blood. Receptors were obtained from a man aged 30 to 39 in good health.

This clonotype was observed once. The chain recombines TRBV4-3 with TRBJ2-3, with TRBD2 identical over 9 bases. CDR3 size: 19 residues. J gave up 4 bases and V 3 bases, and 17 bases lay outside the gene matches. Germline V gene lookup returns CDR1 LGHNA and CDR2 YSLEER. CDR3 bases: TGCGCCAGCAGCCACGGACTACTCACGGCGGGGGGGCCCTCAGATACGCAGTATTTT. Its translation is CASSHGLLTAGGPSDTQYF.

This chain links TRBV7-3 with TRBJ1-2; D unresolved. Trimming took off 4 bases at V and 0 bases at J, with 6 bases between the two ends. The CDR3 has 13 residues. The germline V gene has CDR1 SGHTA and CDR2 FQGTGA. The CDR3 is CASSSDANYGYTF. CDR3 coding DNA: TGTGCCAGCAGCTCAGACGCTAACTATGGCTACACCTTC.

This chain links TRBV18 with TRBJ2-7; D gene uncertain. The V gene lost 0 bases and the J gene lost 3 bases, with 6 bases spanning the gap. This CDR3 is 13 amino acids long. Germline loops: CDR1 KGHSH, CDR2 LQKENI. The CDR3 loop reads CASSPPEIYEQYF. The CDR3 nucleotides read TGTGCCAGCTCACCACCGGAAATCTACGAGCAGTACTTC.

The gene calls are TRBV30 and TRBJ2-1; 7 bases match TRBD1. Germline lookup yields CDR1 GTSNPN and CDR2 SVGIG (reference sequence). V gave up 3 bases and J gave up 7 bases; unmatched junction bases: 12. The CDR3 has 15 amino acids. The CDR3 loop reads CAWSDPRQGRNEQFF. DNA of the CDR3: TGTGCCTGGAGCGACCCCCGACAGGGTAGAAATGAGCAGTTCTTC. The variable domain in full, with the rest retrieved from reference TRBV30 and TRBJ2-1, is SQTIHQWPATLVQPVGSPLSLECTVEGTSNPNLYWYRQAAGRGLQLLFYSVGIGQISSEVPQNLSASRPQDRQFILSSKKLLLSDSGFYLCAWSDPRQGRNEQFFGPGTRLTVL.

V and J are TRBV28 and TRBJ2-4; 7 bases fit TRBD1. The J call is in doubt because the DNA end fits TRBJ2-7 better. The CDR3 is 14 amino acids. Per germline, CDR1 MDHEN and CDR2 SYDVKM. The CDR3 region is CASRPGQMIYEQYF. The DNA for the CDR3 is TGTGCCAGTCGGCCGGGACAGATGATCTACGAGCAGTACTTC.

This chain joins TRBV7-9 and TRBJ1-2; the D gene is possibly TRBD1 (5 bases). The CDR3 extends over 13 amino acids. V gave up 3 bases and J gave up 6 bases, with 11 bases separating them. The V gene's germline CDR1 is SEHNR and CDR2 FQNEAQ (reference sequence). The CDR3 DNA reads TGTGCCAGCAGCTTGGGGGAGGGAGATGGCTACACCTTC. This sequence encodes CASSLGEGDGYTF. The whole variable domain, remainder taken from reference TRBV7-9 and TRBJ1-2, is DTGVSQNPRHKITKRGQNVTFRCDPISEHNRLYWYRQTLGQGPEFLTYFQNEAQLEKSRLLSDRFSAERPKGSFSTLEIQRTEQGDSAMYLCASSLGEGDGYTFGSGTRLTVV.

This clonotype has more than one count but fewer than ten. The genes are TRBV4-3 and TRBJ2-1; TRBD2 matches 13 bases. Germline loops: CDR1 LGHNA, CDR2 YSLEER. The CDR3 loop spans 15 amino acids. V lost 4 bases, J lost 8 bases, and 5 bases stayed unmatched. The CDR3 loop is CASSLRLAGGDEQFF. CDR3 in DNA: TGCGCCAGCAGCCTAAGACTAGCGGGGGGCGATGAGCAGTTCTTC.

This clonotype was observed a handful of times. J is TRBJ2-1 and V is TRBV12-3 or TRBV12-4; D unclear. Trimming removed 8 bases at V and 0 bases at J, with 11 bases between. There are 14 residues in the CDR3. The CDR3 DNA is TGTGCCAGCCAAATGACGGTCTCCTACAATGAGCAGTTCTTC. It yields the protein CASQMTVSYNEQFF.

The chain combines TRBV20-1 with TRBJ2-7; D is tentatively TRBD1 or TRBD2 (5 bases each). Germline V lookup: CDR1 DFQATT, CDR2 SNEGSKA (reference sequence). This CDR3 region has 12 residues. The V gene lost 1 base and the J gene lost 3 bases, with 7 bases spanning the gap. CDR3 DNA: TGCAGTGCTAGAGTTGGGGGCTACGAGCAGTACTTC. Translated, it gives CSARVGGYEQYF.

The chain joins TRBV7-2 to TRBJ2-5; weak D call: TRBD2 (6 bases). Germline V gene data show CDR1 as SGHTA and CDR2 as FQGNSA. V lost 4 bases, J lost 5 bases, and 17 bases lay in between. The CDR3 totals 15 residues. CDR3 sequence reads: CASSSGGNPGETQYF. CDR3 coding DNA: TGTGCCAGCAGCTCCGGCGGGAACCCTGGGGAGACCCAGTACTTC.

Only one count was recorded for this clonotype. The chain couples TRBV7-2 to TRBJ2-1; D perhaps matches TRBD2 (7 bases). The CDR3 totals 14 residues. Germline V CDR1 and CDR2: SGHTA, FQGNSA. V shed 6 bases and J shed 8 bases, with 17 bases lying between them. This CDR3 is CASRGRGGGDEQFF. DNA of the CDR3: TGTGCCAGCAGAGGGAGGGGGGGCGGCGATGAGCAGTTCTTC.

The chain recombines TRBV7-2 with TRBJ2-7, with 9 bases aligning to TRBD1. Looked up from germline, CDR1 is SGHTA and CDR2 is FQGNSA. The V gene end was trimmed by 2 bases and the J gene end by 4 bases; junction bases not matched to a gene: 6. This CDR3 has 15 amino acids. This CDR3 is CASSLMGTGSYEQYF. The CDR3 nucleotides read TGTGCCAGCAGCTTAATGGGGACAGGGAGTTACGAGCAGTACTTC.

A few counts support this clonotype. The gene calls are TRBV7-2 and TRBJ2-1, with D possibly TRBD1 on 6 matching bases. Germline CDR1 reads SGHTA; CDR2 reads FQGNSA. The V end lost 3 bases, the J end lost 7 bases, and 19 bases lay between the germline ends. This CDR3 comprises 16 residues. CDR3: CASSFGAQGPWNEQFF. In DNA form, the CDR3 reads TGTGCCAGCAGCTTTGGTGCGCAGGGGCCCTGGAATGAGCAGTTCTTC.

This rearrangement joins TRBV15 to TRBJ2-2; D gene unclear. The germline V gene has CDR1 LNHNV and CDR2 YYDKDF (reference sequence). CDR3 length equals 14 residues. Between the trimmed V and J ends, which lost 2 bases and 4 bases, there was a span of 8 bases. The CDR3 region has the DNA TGTGCCACCAGCAGACACCAATCCACCGGGGAGCTGTTTTTT. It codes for CATSRHQSTGELFF.

The chain's CDR3 is CSVAPRDRVSYEQYF. The CDR3 DNA follows: TGCAGTGTCGCGCCCCGGGACAGGGTCTCCTACGAGCAGTACTTC. V gene TRBV20-1 combines with J gene TRBJ2-7; 9 bases agree with TRBD1. The germline gives CDR1 DFQATT, CDR2 SNEGSKA (reference sequence). The CDR3 is 15 residues long. J was trimmed by 0 bases and V by 7 bases; bases with no gene match: 10.

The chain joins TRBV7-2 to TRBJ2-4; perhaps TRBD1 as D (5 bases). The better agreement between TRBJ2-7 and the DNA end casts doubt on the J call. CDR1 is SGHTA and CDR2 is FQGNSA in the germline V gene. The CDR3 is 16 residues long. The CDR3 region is CASSLEVGAVPYEQYF. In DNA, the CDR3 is TGTGCCAGCAGCTTAGAAGTTGGGGCAGTACCGTACGAGCAGTACTTC.

This CDR3 reads CASSLTAGAPFEQFF. CDR3 DNA sequence: TGTGCCAGCAGCTTAACGGCGGGGGCCCCGTTTGAGCAGTTCTTC. The rearrangement uses TRBV7-3 and TRBJ2-1; maybe TRBD2 (7 bases). There are 15 residues in the CDR3. The germline V and J ends were trimmed by 0 bases and 9 bases, with 15 bases remaining between them. Per germline, CDR1 SGHTA and CDR2 FQGTGA.

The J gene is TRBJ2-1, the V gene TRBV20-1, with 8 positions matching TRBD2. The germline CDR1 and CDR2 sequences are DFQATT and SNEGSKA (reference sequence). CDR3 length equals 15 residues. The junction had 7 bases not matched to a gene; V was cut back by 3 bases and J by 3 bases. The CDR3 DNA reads TGCAGTGCTAGCTCGAGCGGGGGACTCTACAATGAGCAGTTCTTC. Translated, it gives CSASSSGGLYNEQFF.

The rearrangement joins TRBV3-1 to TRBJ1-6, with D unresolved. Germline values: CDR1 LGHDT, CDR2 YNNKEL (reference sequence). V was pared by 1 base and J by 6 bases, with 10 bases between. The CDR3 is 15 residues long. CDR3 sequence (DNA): TGTGCCAGCAGCCAAGCGGGGTCCGGTAATTCACCCCTCCACTTT. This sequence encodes CASSQAGSGNSPLHF.

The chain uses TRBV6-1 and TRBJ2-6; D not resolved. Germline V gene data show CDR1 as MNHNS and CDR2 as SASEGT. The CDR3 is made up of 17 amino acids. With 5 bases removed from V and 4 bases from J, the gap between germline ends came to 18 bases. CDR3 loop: CASSPLGLGMGANVLTF. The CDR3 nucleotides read TGTGCCAGCAGTCCCCTCGGTTTGGGGATGGGGGCCAACGTCCTGACTTTC.

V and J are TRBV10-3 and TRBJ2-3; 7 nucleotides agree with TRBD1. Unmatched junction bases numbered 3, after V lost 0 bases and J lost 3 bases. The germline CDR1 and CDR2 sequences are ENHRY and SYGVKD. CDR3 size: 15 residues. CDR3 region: CAISESGTDTDTQYF. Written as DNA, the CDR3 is TGTGCCATCAGTGAGTCGGGGACAGATACAGATACGCAGTATTTT.

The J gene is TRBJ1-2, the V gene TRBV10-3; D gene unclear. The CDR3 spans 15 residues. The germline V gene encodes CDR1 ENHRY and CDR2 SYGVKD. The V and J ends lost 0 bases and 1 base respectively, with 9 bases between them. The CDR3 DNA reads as TGTGCCATCAGTGAGTCGTTACAGTATAACTATGGCTACACCTTC. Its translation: CAISESLQYNYGYTF.

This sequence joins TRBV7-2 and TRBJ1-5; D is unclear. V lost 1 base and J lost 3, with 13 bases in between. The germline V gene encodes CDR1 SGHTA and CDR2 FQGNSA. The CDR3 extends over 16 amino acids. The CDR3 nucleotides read TGTGCCAGCAGCTTAGTTGGTCCGGAAGTCAATCAGCCCCAGCATTTT. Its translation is CASSLVGPEVNQPQHF.

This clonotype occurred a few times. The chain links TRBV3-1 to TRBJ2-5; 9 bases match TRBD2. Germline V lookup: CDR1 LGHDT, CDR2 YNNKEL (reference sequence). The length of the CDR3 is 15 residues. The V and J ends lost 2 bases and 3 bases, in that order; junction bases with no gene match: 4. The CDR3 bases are TGTGCCAGCAGCCAATGGTCTAGCGGGGAAGAGACCCAGTACTTC. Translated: CASSQWSSGEETQYF.

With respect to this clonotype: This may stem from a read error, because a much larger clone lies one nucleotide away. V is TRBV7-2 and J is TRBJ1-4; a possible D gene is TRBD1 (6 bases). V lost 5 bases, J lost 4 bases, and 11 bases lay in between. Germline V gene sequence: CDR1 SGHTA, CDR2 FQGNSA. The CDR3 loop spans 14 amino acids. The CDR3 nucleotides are TGTGCCAGCAGCGTACAGGGCGGTAATGAAAAACTGTTTTTT. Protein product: CASSVQGGNEKLFF.

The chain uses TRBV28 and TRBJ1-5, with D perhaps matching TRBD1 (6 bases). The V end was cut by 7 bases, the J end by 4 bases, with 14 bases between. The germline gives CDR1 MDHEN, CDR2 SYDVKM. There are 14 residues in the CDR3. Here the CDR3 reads CASIPGQPNQPQHF. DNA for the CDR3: TGTGCCAGCATTCCGGGACAACCGAATCAGCCCCAGCATTTT.

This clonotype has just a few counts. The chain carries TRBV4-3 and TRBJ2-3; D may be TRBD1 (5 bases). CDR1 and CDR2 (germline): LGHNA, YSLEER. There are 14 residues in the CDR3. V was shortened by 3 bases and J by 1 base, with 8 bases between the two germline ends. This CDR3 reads CASSHDSRTDTQYF. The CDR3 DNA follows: TGCGCCAGCAGCCACGACAGTCGCACAGATACGCAGTATTTT.

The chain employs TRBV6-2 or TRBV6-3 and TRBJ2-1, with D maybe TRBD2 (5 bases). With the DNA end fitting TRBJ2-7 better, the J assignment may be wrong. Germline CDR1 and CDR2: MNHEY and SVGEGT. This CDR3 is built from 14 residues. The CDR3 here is CASSWASSYNEQYF. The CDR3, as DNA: TGTGCCAGCAGTTGGGCTAGCAGCTACAATGAGCAGTACTTC.

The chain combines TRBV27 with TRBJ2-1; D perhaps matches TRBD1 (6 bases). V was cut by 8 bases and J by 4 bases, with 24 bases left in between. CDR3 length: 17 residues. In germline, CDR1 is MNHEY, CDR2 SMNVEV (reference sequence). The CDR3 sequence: CASPGPHTGWDYNEQFF. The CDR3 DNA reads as TGTGCCAGCCCCGGCCCCCACACAGGGTGGGATTACAATGAGCAGTTCTTC.